Listed below are T cell receptor beta chains from one sample, sequenced in a study of CD8 T cells in Susac syndrome. One entry per CDR3 protein, called by TCRdb with MiXCR from the immunoSEQ multiplex PCR reads. This sample yields under 150,000 distinct CDR3 sequences, of which just under 95% are seen a single time; 0.14% belongs to the top ten. Source material: CD4+ T cells from PBMCs. The receptors shown here come from a human donor with Susac syndrome. The CDR3 runs from the conserved cysteine through the conserved F or W. Each record gives: clone size, J gene, V gene, D gene, CDR3 DNA, CDR3 protein. The D gene is left open where the match is weak. Some rows have no size entry. The others give once, few or many, or a class for an expanded clone.

NA,TRBJ2-5,TRBV29-1,NA,TGCAGCGCTTTCCAGAGGCAGAAAGAGACCCAGTACTTC,CSAFQRQKETQYF
NA,TRBJ1-2,TRBV23-1,NA,TGCGCCAGCAGTCCCCCCGGGCCGCCTCATGGCTACACCTTC,CASSPPGPPHGYTF
NA,TRBJ2-1,TRBV4-3,NA,TGCGCCAGCAGCCAAGTACTGGGCTACAATGAGCAGTTCTTC,CASSQVLGYNEQFF
NA,TRBJ1-5,TRBV7-2,NA,TGTGCCAGCAGCTTAGTAGGAGGAGGGGCTTATCAGCCCCAGCATTTT,CASSLVGGGAYQPQHF
NA,TRBJ2-1,TRBV5-1,TRBD2,TGCGCCAGCAGCTTAGGGGTAGCGGGAGGGAATGAGCAGTTCTTC,CASSLGVAGGNEQFF
NA,TRBJ2-7,TRBV12-3/TRBV12-4,NA,TGTGCCAGCAGTTCCGCGGACAGCTCCTACGAGCAGTACTTC,CASSSADSSYEQYF
NA,TRBJ2-7,TRBV3-1,NA,TGTGCCAGCAGCCTGTCCGCTTCCTACGAGCAGTACTTC,CASSLSASYEQYF
NA,TRBJ2-3,TRBV29-1,TRBD1,TGCAGCGTTGAAAAGGGGGCCTCCCGCGGTGATACGCAGTATTTT,CSVEKGASRGDTQYF
NA,TRBJ1-3,TRBV23-1,NA,TGCGCCAGCAGTCAGCAGGGATGCTCTGGAAACACCATATATTTT,CASSQQGCSGNTIYF
NA,TRBJ2-1,TRBV11-1,TRBD2,TGTGCCAGCACCAACCGATTAGCGGGAGTAAATGAGCAGTTCTTC,CASTNRLAGVNEQFF
NA,TRBJ2-5,TRBV20-1,NA,TGCAGTGCTCCATCTAGCGAAGAGACCCAGTACTTC,CSAPSSEETQYF
NA,TRBJ1-6,TRBV29-1,NA,TGCAGCGCGAAGAGCTCCTATAATTCACCCCTCCACTTT,CSAKSSYNSPLHF
NA,TRBJ1-1,TRBV12-3/TRBV12-4,TRBD1,TGTGCCAGCAGTACCCACAGGGGATCTAGGACTGAAGCTTTCTTT,CASSTHRGSRTEAFF
NA,TRBJ1-2,TRBV12-3/TRBV12-4,TRBD1,TGTGCCAGCAGGGGGGACAGGGGCTATGGCTACACCTTC,CASRGDRGYGYTF
NA,TRBJ2-3,TRBV5-1,TRBD2,TGCGCCAGCAGCACAGGGACTAGCGGGTTCACAGATACGCAGTATTTT,CASSTGTSGFTDTQYF
once,TRBJ1-1,TRBV29-1,NA,TGCAGCGTTGATCGGGGGGACACTGAAGCTTTCTTT,CSVDRGDTEAFF
NA,TRBJ2-7,TRBV19,NA,TGTGCCAGTAGTATTCCGGGAACGAGCTACGAGCAGTACTTC,CASSIPGTSYEQYF
NA,TRBJ2-3,TRBV5-6,NA,TGTGCCAGCAGCGCGGACATCACAGATACGCAGTATTTT,CASSADITDTQYF
NA,TRBJ2-7,TRBV19,NA,TGTGCCAGGAATTCAGGGAATTCCTACGAGCAGTACTTC,CARNSGNSYEQYF
NA,TRBJ2-1,TRBV28,TRBD2,TGTGCCAGCAGGCGGATAGCGGGGGGGCGGTATGAGCAGTTCTTC,CASRRIAGGRYEQFF
once,TRBJ2-7,TRBV7-9,NA,TGTGCCAGCAGCTACGGCGACGGACCCTACGAGCAGTACTTC,CASSYGDGPYEQYF
NA,TRBJ1-1,TRBV12-3/TRBV12-4,NA,TGTGCCAGCAGTTTCGGACAGACTGAAGCTTTCTTT,CASSFGQTEAFF
NA,TRBJ1-5,TRBV2,TRBD1,TGTGCCAGCAGTGCTCTTCAGGGGGAACAGCCCCAGCATTTT,CASSALQGEQPQHF
NA,TRBJ2-3,TRBV18,NA,TGTGCCAGCTCACGACGATCGGGGGCAGATACGCAGTATTTT,CASSRRSGADTQYF
NA,TRBJ2-5,TRBV28,TRBD1,TGTGCCAGCAGTCGACAGGGCTTACAGACCCAGTACTTC,CASSRQGLQTQYF
NA,TRBJ2-3,TRBV7-2,TRBD2,TGTGCCAGCAGCCCGGGACTAGCGGCAGATACGCAGTATTTT,CASSPGLAADTQYF
NA,TRBJ2-1,TRBV18,NA,TGTGCCAGCTCACCAGGGACGGGCTCCTACAATGAGCAGTTCTTC,CASSPGTGSYNEQFF
NA,TRBJ2-1,TRBV5-1,TRBD2,TGCGCCAGCAGCCGCGCCGGGACTAGCGGGAGGGATGAGCAGTTCTTC,CASSRAGTSGRDEQFF